The clone carrying this T cell receptor beta chain was seen only once. Its antigen is undetermined. The entry originates in a study of PD-L1 blockade in urothelial cancer. The overall study: Analyses used blood from 3 weeks (second dose) and 6 weeks after treatment start.

The V end was cut by 0 bases, the J end by 7 bases, with 8 bases between. This CDR3 has 14 residues. The germline gives CDR1 SGHRS, CDR2 YFSETQ. The time point was: pretreatment peripheral blood. The diagnosis in patients was locally advanced or metastatic urothelial carcinoma. Sequencing used immunoSEQ multiplex PCR; TCRdb keeps in-frame clones, though not all of them. The data contain about 50,000 clones, around 80% of them seen just once; the ten biggest clones take up 3% to 4%. Regarding the study as a whole: Pretreatment blood TCR clonality under the median forecast improved survival.

The clonotype originates from a man in his 70s with urothelial cancer. V and J are TRBV5-1 and TRBJ1-6; D unclear. The specimen was PBMCs, collected around atezolizumab (anti-PD-L1) treatment. In DNA form, the CDR3 reads TGCGCCAGCAGCTTGGCTAAGGAGAATTCACCCCTCCACTTT. Translating it yields CASSLAKENSPLHF.